This TCR beta chain was identified during a study of blood T cell repertoires in COVID-19. The germline CDR1 and CDR2 sequences are LNHDA and SQIVND (reference sequence). The CDR3 runs 13 residues. Trimming removed 3 bases at V and 4 bases at J, with 9 bases between. In the original workflow: Amplification of reference gene primers was used by the study to estimate nucleated cell counts. The method was immunoSEQ multiplex PCR; TCRdb's version includes in-frame clones alone and lacks a portion of them. That table supplies the V and J calls and clone size; D and trimming were determined from the DNA. The sample includes under 110,000 clones, approximately 80% of them seen just once.

Material: peripheral blood. The gene calls are TRBV19 and TRBJ1-2; no firm D call. This receptor was obtained from an elderly man with COVID-19, enrolled during active disease. The CDR3 DNA sequence: TGTGCCAGTAGTATCTCGGACTCCTATGGCTACACCTTC. Encoded protein: CASSISDSYGYTF.